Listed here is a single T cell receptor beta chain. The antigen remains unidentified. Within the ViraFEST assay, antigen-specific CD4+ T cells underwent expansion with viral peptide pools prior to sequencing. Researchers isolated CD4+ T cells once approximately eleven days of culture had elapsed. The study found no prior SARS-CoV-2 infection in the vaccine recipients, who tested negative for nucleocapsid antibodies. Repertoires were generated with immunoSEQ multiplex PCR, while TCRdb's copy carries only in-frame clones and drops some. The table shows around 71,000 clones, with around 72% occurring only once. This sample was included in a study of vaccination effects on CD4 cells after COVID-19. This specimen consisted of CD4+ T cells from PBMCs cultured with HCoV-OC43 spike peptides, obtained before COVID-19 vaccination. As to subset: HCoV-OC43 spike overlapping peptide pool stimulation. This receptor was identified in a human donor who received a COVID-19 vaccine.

CDR3 in DNA: TGTGCCAGCAGGAGGGCGGAGGGGAATTACGAGCAGTACGTC. Protein sequence: CASRRAEGNYEQYV. The chain employs TRBV6-5 and TRBJ2-7, with a weak D call TRBD2 (6 bases). Trimming shortened V by 6 bases and J by 4 bases, and 16 bases separated the two germline ends. The germline CDR1 and CDR2 sequences are MNHEY and SVGAGI. The CDR3 sequence is 14 residues long.